Listed below are T cell receptor beta chains from one sample, sequenced in a study of naive and memory T cell subsets. TCRdb reprocessed the UMI-ligation and nested PCR reads via MiXCR and lists one record per CDR3 protein. The sample holds 81,000 or so distinct CDR3 sequences; over 7% are singletons and the top ten take around 1.7%. Sequenced sample: central memory CD4+ T cells from blood. Source of these receptors: a human donor in good health. CDR3s leave out the opening cysteine and the closing phenylalanine or tryptophan.

V,J,CDR3
TRBV30,TRBJ1-1,AWRMTGTTNTEAF
TRBV20-1,TRBJ1-5,SARVHGFGQGINQPQH
TRBV12-3/TRBV12-4,TRBJ2-7,ASRGQGVNEQY
TRBV6-2/TRBV6-3,TRBJ2-1,ASTTGLLNEQF
TRBV7-3,TRBJ2-3,ASSSGGKGTQY
TRBV6-6,TRBJ2-5,ASGTTGILAQY
TRBV20-1,TRBJ1-2,SASGEPANYGYT
TRBV5-1,TRBJ1-1,ASSPNADRERELAF
TRBV7-2,TRBJ2-7,ASSSQRGQKIYEQY
TRBV7-3,TRBJ2-1,ASSATSSGPYNEQF
TRBV11-2,TRBJ2-4,ASSFRLAGGPGIQY
TRBV7-3,TRBJ2-2,ASSLIHTGELF
TRBV18,TRBJ2-7,ASSPPGTGRLEQY
TRBV14,TRBJ2-5,ASSQEGWPTEETQY
TRBV21-1,TRBJ1-4,ASSGTMEGKLF
TRBV11-3,TRBJ2-1,ASSIGTGSIVF
TRBV29-1,TRBJ1-1,SVEDLGGGRTEAF
TRBV18,TRBJ2-3,ASSPPGAWGTDTQY
TRBV6-2/TRBV6-3,TRBJ1-2,ASSYTRGQGAPLSYGYT
TRBV12-3/TRBV12-4,TRBJ2-3,ASSFAVDTQY
TRBV14,TRBJ2-3,ASSQGNPDTQY
TRBV20-1,TRBJ2-4,SAGTSGRQNIQY
TRBV11-2,TRBJ2-7,ASSPRLASGSSYEQY
TRBV20-1,TRBJ2-7,SAREVLASGGGEQY
TRBV30,TRBJ1-1,AWSVQGATEAF
TRBV5-6,TRBJ2-6,ASSLVRRAGANVLT
TRBV28,TRBJ2-3,ASRVVSSTDTQY